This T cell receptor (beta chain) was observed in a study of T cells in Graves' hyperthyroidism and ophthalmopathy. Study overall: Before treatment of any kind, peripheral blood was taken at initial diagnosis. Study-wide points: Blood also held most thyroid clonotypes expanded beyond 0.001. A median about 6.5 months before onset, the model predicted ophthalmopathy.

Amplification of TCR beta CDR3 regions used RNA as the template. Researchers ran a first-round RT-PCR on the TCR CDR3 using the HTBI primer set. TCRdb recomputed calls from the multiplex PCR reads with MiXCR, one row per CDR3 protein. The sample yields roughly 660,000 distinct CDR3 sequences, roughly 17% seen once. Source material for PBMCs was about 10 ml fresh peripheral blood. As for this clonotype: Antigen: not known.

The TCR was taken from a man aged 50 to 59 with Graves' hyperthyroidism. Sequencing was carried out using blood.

CDR3 region: CASSTRGLNTGELFF. The CDR3 coding sequence is TGTGCCAGCAGTACGCGGGGGCTGAACACCGGGGAGCTGTTTTTT. The chain has TRBV6-1 and TRBJ2-2; possible D gene TRBD2, 7 bases. Germline V lookup: CDR1 MNHNS, CDR2 SASEGT. The ends were cut back, 5 bases at V and 1 base at J, with 11 bases in the middle. This CDR3 has 15 amino acids.